This T cell receptor beta chain emerged from a study of vaccination effects on CD4 cells after COVID-19. Study-level findings and limits: Few convalescent patients, and no early post-infection timepoints, were available to the study.

The CDR3 length is 11 residues. CDR1 and CDR2 from the germline V gene are SNHLY and FYNNEI. V was cut by 8 bases and J by 5 bases, with 9 bases left in between. Assay used: immunoSEQ multiplex PCR; TCRdb lists only in-frame clones, some missing. The sample includes around 30,000 clones, roughly 63% of them seen just once. Viral peptide pool expansion of antigen-specific CD4+ T cells preceded sequencing in the ViraFEST assay. After less than twelve days in culture, the CD4+ T cells were isolated. Two-dose vaccination with either BNT162b2 or mRNA-1273 was given to the participants. It was with around 9.9 IU/ml IL-2 and around 10 ug/ml peptides that 2 million to 2.5 million PBMC per well were cultured. The authors exchanged half the medium for IL-2 medium on days 3 and 7. In this sample, this clone turned up a few times. Its antigen is not identified.

The sequences come from CD4+ T cells from PBMCs cultured with SARS-CoV-2 spike peptides, collected after COVID-19 vaccination. The receptor was isolated from a human donor who received a COVID-19 vaccine. J is TRBJ2-5 and V is TRBV2, with D perhaps given as TRBD1 or TRBD2 (5 bases each). The CDR3 is CASVGEETQYF. The CDR3 coding sequence is TGTGCCAGCGTGGGGGAGGAGACCCAGTACTTC.